A selection of T cell receptor beta chains follows, all from one sample in a study of blood T cells in healthy people across ages. Via MiXCR, TCRdb re-called the 5' RACE reads, giving one row per CDR3 protein. The data show some 900,000 distinct CDR3 sequences, with about 48% seen just once and 13% held by the top ten. The sample was blood. These receptors all stem from a man aged 25-45 years in good health. CDR3s include the opening cysteine and the closing phenylalanine or tryptophan. Fields, in order: J gene, clone size, V gene, D gene, CDR3 DNA, CDR3 protein. D genes are given only for firm matches. For some rows the clone size is stated as once, few or many, or as a class when expanded; others skip it.

TRBJ2-7	NA	TRBV29-1	TRBD1	TGCAGCGCCCAGACAGGGTTCTCCTACGAGCAGTACTTC	CSAQTGFSYEQYF
TRBJ2-5	NA	TRBV7-2	TRBD2	TGTGCCAGCAGCATTGGGACTATTCAAGAGACCCAGTACTTC	CASSIGTIQETQYF
TRBJ2-5	many	TRBV4-3	NA	TGCGCCAGCAGCCTAAATCTAGCCTGGGGAGAGACCCAGTACTTC	CASSLNLAWGETQYF
TRBJ2-5	NA	TRBV24-1	TRBD1	TGTGCCACCAGTGGGCAGGGGGTCCGAGAGACCCAGTACTTC	CATSGQGVRETQYF
TRBJ2-3	once	TRBV6-5	NA	TGTGCCAGCAGGAGACCGGTCCCTTTAGTGGATACGCAGTATTTT	CASRRPVPLVDTQYF
TRBJ2-4	NA	TRBV9	NA	TGTGCCAGCAGCGTTTCGGGCAGCTCGGCCAAAAACATTCAGTACTTC	CASSVSGSSAKNIQYF
TRBJ2-7	few	TRBV6-2/TRBV6-3	TRBD2	TGTGCCAGCATTTCGGGAGGGTCGCCGTCCTACGAGCAGTACTTC	CASISGGSPSYEQYF
TRBJ2-6	NA	TRBV3-1	NA	TGTGCCACCCAACCAAAGACTGGGGCCAACGTCCTGACTTTC	CATQPKTGANVLTF
TRBJ1-2	NA	TRBV30	NA	TGTGCCTGGAGCGACGGATCCTATGGCTACACCTTC	CAWSDGSYGYTF
TRBJ2-4	few	TRBV14	NA	TGTGCCAGCAGCCAAGATCGGGATGTGGAAAACATTCAGTACTTC	CASSQDRDVENIQYF
TRBJ1-6	NA	TRBV3-1	TRBD1	TGTGCCAGCAGCCAAGGCCCGACAGGGGAAAATTCACCCCTCCACTTT	CASSQGPTGENSPLHF
TRBJ2-1	NA	TRBV28	NA	TGTGCCAGCAGTCTATCTTCCTCCTACAATGTGCAGTTCTTC	CASSLSSSYNVQFF
TRBJ1-5	NA	TRBV6-6	TRBD1	TGTGCCAGCAGTTACGGGGACAGGGGCGGGCCCCAGCATTTT	CASSYGDRGGPQHF
TRBJ2-3	NA	TRBV10-1	NA	TGCGCCAGCAGTATAGCGGCGAGCACAGATACGCAGTATTTT	CASSIAASTDTQYF
TRBJ2-7	NA	TRBV9	TRBD1	TGTGCCAGCAGCGTAGGTAAGGGACAGGCGGTCCACGAGCAGTACTTC	CASSVGKGQAVHEQYF
TRBJ1-1	few	TRBV12-3/TRBV12-4	TRBD1	TGTGCCAGCAGTTCCCACAGGGGGCTTGACACTGAAGCTTTCTTT	CASSSHRGLDTEAFF
TRBJ1-5	NA	TRBV12-3/TRBV12-4	NA	TGTGCCAGCAGTTTTTATTGGGCCGCGTCGGGCAATCAGCCCCAGCATTTT	CASSFYWAASGNQPQHF
TRBJ2-7	NA	TRBV7-9	NA	TGTGCCAGCAGCCCCCGGTATGGGGGATATTCCGAGCAGTACTTC	CASSPRYGGYSEQYF
TRBJ1-1	few	TRBV29-1	NA	TGCAGCGTTGCAACAGGGAACACTGAAGCTTTCTTT	CSVATGNTEAFF
TRBJ2-1	NA	TRBV4-1	NA	TGCGCCAGCAGCCAAGATAGGACAGGGACTAACAGTGAGCAGTTCTTC	CASSQDRTGTNSEQFF
TRBJ2-5	few	TRBV3-1	NA	TGTGCCAGCAGCCCTTCCTCCGAGACCCAGTACTTC	CASSPSSETQYF
TRBJ1-1	NA	TRBV5-1	NA	TGCGCCAGCAGCTTTTGGTCAGGGCGGGGGATCACTGAAGCTTTCTTT	CASSFWSGRGITEAFF